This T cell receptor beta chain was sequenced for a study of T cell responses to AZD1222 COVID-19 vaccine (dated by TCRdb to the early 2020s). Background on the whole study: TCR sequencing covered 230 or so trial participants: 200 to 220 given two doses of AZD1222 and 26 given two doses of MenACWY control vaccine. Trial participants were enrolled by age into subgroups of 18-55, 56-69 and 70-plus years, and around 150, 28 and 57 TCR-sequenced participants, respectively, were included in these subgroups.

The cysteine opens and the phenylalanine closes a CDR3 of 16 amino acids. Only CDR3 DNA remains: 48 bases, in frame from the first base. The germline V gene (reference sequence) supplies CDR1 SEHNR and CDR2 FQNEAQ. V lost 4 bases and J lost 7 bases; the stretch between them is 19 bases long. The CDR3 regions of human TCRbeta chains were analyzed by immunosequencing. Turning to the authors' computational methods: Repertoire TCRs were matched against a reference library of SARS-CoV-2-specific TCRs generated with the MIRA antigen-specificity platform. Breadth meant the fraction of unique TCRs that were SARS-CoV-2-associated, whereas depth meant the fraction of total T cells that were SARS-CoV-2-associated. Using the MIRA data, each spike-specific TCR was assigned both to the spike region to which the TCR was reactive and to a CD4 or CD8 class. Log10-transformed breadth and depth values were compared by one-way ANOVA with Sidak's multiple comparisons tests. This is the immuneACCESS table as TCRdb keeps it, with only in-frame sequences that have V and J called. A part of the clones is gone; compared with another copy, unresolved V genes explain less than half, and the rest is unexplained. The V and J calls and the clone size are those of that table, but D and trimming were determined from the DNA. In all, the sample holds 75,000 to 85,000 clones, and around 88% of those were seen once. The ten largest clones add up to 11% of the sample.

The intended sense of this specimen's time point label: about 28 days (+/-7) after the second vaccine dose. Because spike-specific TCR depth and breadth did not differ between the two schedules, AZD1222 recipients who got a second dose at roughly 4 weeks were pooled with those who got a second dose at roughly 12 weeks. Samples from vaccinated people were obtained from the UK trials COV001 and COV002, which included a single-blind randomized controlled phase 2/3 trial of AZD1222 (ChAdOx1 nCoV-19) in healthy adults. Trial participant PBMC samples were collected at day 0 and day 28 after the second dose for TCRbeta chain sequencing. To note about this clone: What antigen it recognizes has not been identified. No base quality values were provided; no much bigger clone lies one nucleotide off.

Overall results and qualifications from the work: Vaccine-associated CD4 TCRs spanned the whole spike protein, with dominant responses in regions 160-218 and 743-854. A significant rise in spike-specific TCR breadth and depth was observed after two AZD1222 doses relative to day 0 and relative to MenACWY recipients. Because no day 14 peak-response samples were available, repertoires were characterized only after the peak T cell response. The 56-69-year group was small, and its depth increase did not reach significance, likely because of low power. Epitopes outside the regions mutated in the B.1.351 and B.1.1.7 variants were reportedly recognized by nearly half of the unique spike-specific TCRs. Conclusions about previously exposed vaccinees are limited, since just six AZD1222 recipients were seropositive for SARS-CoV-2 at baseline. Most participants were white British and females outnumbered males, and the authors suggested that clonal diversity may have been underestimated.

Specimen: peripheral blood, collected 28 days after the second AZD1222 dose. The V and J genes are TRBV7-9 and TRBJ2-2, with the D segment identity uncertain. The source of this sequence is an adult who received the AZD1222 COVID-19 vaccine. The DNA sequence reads TGTGCCAGCAGCTCCGACCGGGCCCTAAAAAACGGGGAGCTGTTTTTT. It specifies CASSSDRALKNGELFF. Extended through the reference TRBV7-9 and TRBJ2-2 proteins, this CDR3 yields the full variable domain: DTGVSQNPRHKITKRGQNVTFRCDPISEHNRLYWYRQTLGQGPEFLTYFQNEAQLEKSRLLSDRFSAERPKGSFSTLEIQRTEQGDSAMYLCASSSDRALKNGELFFGEGSRLTVL.